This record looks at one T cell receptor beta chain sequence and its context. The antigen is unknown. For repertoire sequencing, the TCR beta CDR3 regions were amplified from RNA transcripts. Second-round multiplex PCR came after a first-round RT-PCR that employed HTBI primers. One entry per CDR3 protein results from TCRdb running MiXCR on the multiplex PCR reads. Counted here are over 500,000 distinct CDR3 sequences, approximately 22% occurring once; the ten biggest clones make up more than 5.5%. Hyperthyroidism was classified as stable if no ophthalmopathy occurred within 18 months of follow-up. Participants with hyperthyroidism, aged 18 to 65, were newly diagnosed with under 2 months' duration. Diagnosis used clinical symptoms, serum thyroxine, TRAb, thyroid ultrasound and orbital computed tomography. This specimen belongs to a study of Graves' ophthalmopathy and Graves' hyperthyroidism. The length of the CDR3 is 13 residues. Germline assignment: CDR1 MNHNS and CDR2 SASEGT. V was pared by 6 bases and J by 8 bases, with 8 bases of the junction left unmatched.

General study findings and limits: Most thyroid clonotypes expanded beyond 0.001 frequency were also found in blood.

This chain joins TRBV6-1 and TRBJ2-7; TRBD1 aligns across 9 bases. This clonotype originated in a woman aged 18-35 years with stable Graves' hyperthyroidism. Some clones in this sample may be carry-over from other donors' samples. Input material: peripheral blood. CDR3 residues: CASRPPGQGKQYF. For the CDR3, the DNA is TGTGCCAGCAGACCTCCGGGACAGGGCAAGCAGTACTTC.